This T cell receptor beta chain comes out of a study of blood T cell repertoires in COVID-19. Study overall: Samples of COVID-19 (acute and convalescent) were obtained from the United States, Italy and Spain.

Assay used: immunoSEQ multiplex PCR; TCRdb lists only in-frame clones, some missing. The sample lists 250,000 to 400,000 clones, 90% occurring once. This CDR3 region has 18 residues. CDR1 and CDR2 (germline): LGHDT, YNNKEL (reference sequence). Unmatched junction bases numbered 15, after V lost 3 bases and J lost 9 bases. This clone showed up just a few times. The chain recombines TRBV3-1 (or the pseudogene TRBV3-2) with TRBJ2-1, with 12 nucleotides matching TRBD2. The sequence was collected from a woman aged 30 to 39 with COVID-19, enrolled during active disease. The source material was peripheral blood. CDR3 amino acids: CASSHSSGRAYTAVEQFF. Written as DNA, the CDR3 is TGTGCCAGCAGCCACTCTAGCGGGAGGGCCTATACGGCAGTTGAGCAGTTCTTC.